Each of the 14 T cell receptor beta chains below was sequenced from the same sample in a study of OX40 agonist ivuxolimab in advanced cancers. Measured with immunoSEQ multiplex PCR; TCRdb has only the in-frame clones, and not every one. The data contain roughly 72,000 clones, roughly nine tenths of them seen just once; the ten biggest clones take up about an eighth. This specimen was CD4+ or CD8+ T cells sorted from blood, taken in a trial of the OX40 agonist ivuxolimab. The receptors were gathered from an adult with an advanced solid tumor such as melanoma, head and neck, liver or kidney cancer.

This clone was recorded a few times. This chain uses TRBV5-1 with TRBJ2-7; D gene ambiguous. With 5 bases removed from V and 2 bases from J, the gap between germline ends came to 8 bases. The CDR3 runs to 12 residues. Germline CDR1 is SGHRS and CDR2 is YFSETQ. CDR3 DNA sequence: TGCGCCAGCAGGGATCCCCCCTACGAGCAGTACTTC. It translates to CASRDPPYEQYF.

The rearrangement uses TRBV18 and TRBJ2-7, with 11 bases identical to TRBD1. J lost 3 bases, V lost 3 bases, and 1 base had no gene match. In germline, CDR1 is KGHSH, CDR2 LQKENI. This CDR3 spans 14 amino acids. CDR3 nucleotides: TGTGCCAGCTCACCGGGACAGGGGGACTACGAGCAGTACTTC. Residues: CASSPGQGDYEQYF.

CDR3 amino acids: CASSQDSRTDTQYF. DNA for the CDR3: TGTGCCAGCAGCCAAGACTCGCGTACAGATACGCAGTATTTT. V usage is TRBV4-2 and J usage is TRBJ2-3; the D is unclear. The CDR3 has 14 residues. The V gene lost 0 bases and the J gene lost 3 bases, with 7 bases spanning the gap. CDR1 and CDR2 (germline): LGHNA, YNFKEQ.

This clone appeared a few times. This chain connects TRBV29-1 to TRBJ2-1, with 10 bases lining up with TRBD2. The CDR3 has 14 residues. The germline V gene encodes CDR1 SQVTM and CDR2 ANQGSEA. The ends lost 2 bases at V and 9 bases at J; junction bases unmatched: 7. CDR3 nucleotides: TGCAGCGTTGAATGGCTAGCGGGAGCCGTTGAGCAGTTCTTC. Protein: CSVEWLAGAVEQFF.

This chain uses TRBV6-6 with TRBJ2-7, with 11 bases lining up with TRBD1. The ends lost 5 bases at V and 1 base at J; junction bases unmatched: 7. The CDR3 spans 16 residues. The germline V gene has CDR1 MNHNY and CDR2 SVGAGI (reference sequence). CDR3 sequence reads: CASSLGTGGKSYEQYF. Written as DNA, the CDR3 is TGTGCCAGCAGTCTTGGGACAGGGGGGAAATCCTACGAGCAGTACTTC.

The chain links TRBV5-1 to TRBJ2-7; D may correspond to TRBD1 or TRBD2 (6 bases each). The germline V gene encodes CDR1 SGHRS and CDR2 YFSETQ. V shed 3 bases and J shed 2 bases, with 15 bases lying between them. The CDR3 sequence is 15 residues long. The CDR3: CASSSLGGPAYEQYF. In DNA form, the CDR3 reads TGCGCCAGCAGCTCCTTAGGGGGGCCGGCCTACGAGCAGTACTTC.

CDR3 sequence reads: CASKDSGEQYF. As DNA, the CDR3 is TGTGCCAGCAAGGACAGCGGCGAGCAGTACTTC. This chain links TRBV28 with TRBJ2-5, with D possibly matching TRBD1 (6 bases). Judging by the DNA end, TRBJ2-7 fits better; the J call may be wrong. This CDR3 region has 11 residues. Germline lookup yields CDR1 MDHEN and CDR2 SYDVKM.

This chain joins TRBV28 and TRBJ2-7; 10 bases align to TRBD1. The junction had 6 bases not matched to a gene; V was cut back by 6 bases and J by 7 bases. The CDR3 covers 13 residues. Per germline, CDR1 MDHEN and CDR2 SYDVKM. Here the CDR3 DNA reads TGTGCCAGCAGGACAGGGGGCTCAGGGGAGCAGTACTTC. It translates to CASRTGGSGEQYF.

The rearrangement links TRBV5-6 to TRBJ2-2; D gene ambiguous. From germline, CDR1 is SGHDT and CDR2 YYEEEE. There are 12 residues in the CDR3. V lost 2 bases and J lost 2, with 1 base in between. The CDR3 protein is CASSLNTGELFF. CDR3 coding DNA: TGTGCCAGCAGCTTAAACACCGGGGAGCTGTTTTTT.

The CDR3 is CASSQQNFRTGWDEKLFF. The CDR3 DNA sequence: TGCGCCAGCAGCCAACAAAATTTTCGGACAGGGTGGGATGAAAAACTGTTTTTT. V gene TRBV4-1 combines with J gene TRBJ1-4, with 8 bases that match TRBD1. The CDR3 totals 18 residues. CDR1 and CDR2 (germline): MGHRA, YSYEKL. Unmatched junction bases numbered 14, after V lost 2 bases and J lost 6 bases.

The rearrangement links TRBV28 to TRBJ1-2, with D unresolved. Trimming removed 10 bases at V and 4 bases at J, with 16 bases between. Germline CDR1 reads MDHEN; CDR2 reads SYDVKM. This CDR3 has 13 residues. The CDR3 protein is CATWWPASYGYTF. CDR3 DNA sequence: TGTGCCACTTGGTGGCCAGCGAGCTATGGCTACACCTTC.

The CDR3 sequence: CASSLAQQLGEQFF. The CDR3 DNA reads TGCGCCAGCAGCTTGGCACAGCAACTCGGTGAGCAGTTCTTC. J is TRBJ2-1 and V is TRBV5-1; the D is unclear. The germline V and J ends were trimmed by 0 bases and 9 bases, with 13 bases remaining between them. The CDR3 contains 14 residues. Germline V lookup: CDR1 SGHRS, CDR2 YFSETQ.

V gene TRBV5-1 combines with J gene TRBJ2-1; D is unclear. This CDR3 region has 14 residues. Germline CDR1 and CDR2: SGHRS and YFSETQ. Trimming cost V 0 bases and J 6 bases, with 10 bases left between them. Here the CDR3 reads CASSLGTLGNEQFF. CDR3 DNA: TGCGCCAGCAGCTTGGGGACGCTAGGCAATGAGCAGTTCTTC.

This rearrangement joins TRBV6-1 to TRBJ2-2; no definite D call. V dropped 6 bases and J dropped 3 bases, with 11 bases sitting between them. Germline assignment: CDR1 MNHNS and CDR2 SASEGT. The CDR3 consists of 14 residues. CDR3: CASRAFQYTGELFF. The CDR3 DNA follows: TGTGCCAGCAGGGCGTTTCAGTACACCGGGGAGCTGTTTTTT.